Listed below are T cell receptor beta chains from one sample, sequenced in a study of T cell clonotyping in hematopoietic cell transplantation. Sequencing used immunoSEQ multiplex PCR; TCRdb keeps in-frame clones, though not all of them. The repertoire holds roughly 38,000 clones, with 75% to 90% as singletons. The sequencing sample was made of peripheral blood mononuclear cells. These TCRs come from a middle-aged woman in good health. Some clones in this sample may be carry-over from other donors' samples. Each CDR3 is given with its conserved first and last residue. The order of the fields is D gene, J gene, V gene, CDR3 length, clone size, CDR3 protein, CDR3 DNA. The D gene is left open where the match is weak. The listing skips clone size in some rows; elsewhere it reads once, few, many or a size class.

D: NA
J: TRBJ2-7
V: TRBV5-1
length: 16
size: NA
CDR3: CASSLPPAGPLYEQYF
DNA: TGCGCCAGCAGCCTCCCCCCTGCAGGGCCCCTTTACGAGCAGTACTTC

D: NA
J: TRBJ1-5
V: TRBV19
length: 16
size: NA
CDR3: CASSITRDRGGQPQHF
DNA: TGTGCCAGTAGTATAACTCGGGACCGAGGGGGTCAGCCCCAGCATTTT

D: NA
J: TRBJ1-4
V: TRBV4-1
length: 16
size: NA
CDR3: CASSQPTRGQGEKLFF
DNA: TGCGCCAGCAGCCAACCGACCCGGGGTCAGGGTGAAAAACTGTTTTTT

D: NA
J: TRBJ1-1
V: TRBV30
length: 14
size: NA
CDR3: CAWRREDLNTEAFF
DNA: TGTGCCTGGAGGCGTGAGGACCTGAACACTGAAGCTTTCTTT

D: NA
J: TRBJ1-5
V: TRBV28
length: 18
size: once
CDR3: CASSLVQGTAYSNQPQHF
DNA: TGTGCCAGCAGTTTGGTACAGGGCACGGCTTATAGCAATCAGCCCCAGCATTTT

D: TRBD1
J: TRBJ1-1
V: TRBV11-1
length: 14
size: NA
CDR3: CASRPRGVNTEAFF
DNA: TGTGCCAGCAGACCCAGGGGGGTAAACACTGAAGCTTTCTTT

D: TRBD2
J: TRBJ2-1
V: TRBV5-1
length: 15
size: NA
CDR3: CASSFLAGAYNEQFF
DNA: TGCGCCAGCAGCTTTCTAGCGGGAGCGTACAATGAGCAGTTCTTC

D: NA
J: TRBJ2-7
V: TRBV19
length: 14
size: NA
CDR3: CASSPWDGNYEQYF
DNA: TGTGCCAGTAGTCCCTGGGACGGGAACTACGAGCAGTACTTC

D: NA
J: TRBJ2-2
V: TRBV25-1
length: 15
size: few
CDR3: CASSESERDTGELFF
DNA: TGTGCCAGCAGTGAATCGGAGAGGGACACCGGGGAGCTGTTTTTT

D: NA
J: TRBJ1-2
V: TRBV5-1
length: 14
size: NA
CDR3: CASSFQAGDYGYTF
DNA: TGCGCCAGCAGCTTTCAAGCTGGCGACTATGGCTACACCTTC

D: NA
J: TRBJ1-1
V: TRBV27
length: 14
size: NA
CDR3: CASSLDPGRTEAFF
DNA: TGTGCCAGCAGTTTGGACCCGGGGCGGACTGAAGCTTTCTTT

D: NA
J: TRBJ1-2
V: TRBV20-1
length: 11
size: NA
CDR3: CSARDLRGYTF
DNA: TGCAGTGCTAGAGATCTCAGAGGCTACACCTTC

D: NA
J: TRBJ2-7
V: TRBV28
length: 12
size: NA
CDR3: CASSRPVYEQYF
DNA: TGTGCCAGCAGTAGACCTGTATACGAGCAGTACTTC

D: NA
J: TRBJ1-1
V: TRBV30
length: 14
size: NA
CDR3: CAWSGGPPVTEAFF
DNA: TGTGCCTGGTCCGGGGGGCCCCCCGTGACTGAAGCTTTCTTT

D: NA
J: TRBJ1-4
V: TRBV6-1
length: 12
size: NA
CDR3: CASSELREKLFF
DNA: TGTGCCAGCAGTGAATTGAGAGAAAAACTGTTTTTT

D: NA
J: TRBJ1-1
V: TRBV19
length: 14
size: NA
CDR3: CASGAGQGFTEAFF
DNA: TGTGCCAGTGGGGCCGGGCAGGGATTTACTGAAGCTTTCTTT

D: NA
J: TRBJ1-2
V: TRBV4-3
length: 13
size: once
CDR3: CASSQAGPDGYTF
DNA: TGCGCCAGCAGCCAAGCGGGTCCTGATGGCTACACCTTC

D: TRBD2
J: TRBJ2-2
V: TRBV19
length: 14
size: NA
CDR3: CASSVAGGGGELFF
DNA: TGTGCCAGCTCGGTAGCGGGAGGGGGCGGGGAGCTGTTTTTT